One and the same sample provided the 26 T cell receptor beta chains below, sequenced in a study. Tregs were sorted as CD4+CD25+CD127-/low cells. Amplification of TRBV12-4/TRBJ1-2 clonotypes used adaptor-ligated barcode primers. TCRdb reprocessed the multiplex PCR reads with MiXCR, giving one entry per CDR3 protein. The repertoire has approximately 570 distinct CDR3 sequences, about 4.2% of them found once; the top ten carry roughly 25%. The sequenced sample was Tregs sorted from blood. These receptor sequences come from a female donor with breast cancer.

This clonotype rates as medium-sized. The chain is built from TRBV12-3 or TRBV12-4 and TRBJ1-2; perhaps TRBD1 as D (6 bases). V lost 7 bases and J lost 1, with 10 bases in between. The CDR3 is 13 amino acids. The DNA for the CDR3 is TGTGCCAGCACCCGGACAGTTAACTATGGCTACACCTTC. This codes for CASTRTVNYGYTF.

This clonotype is judged medium-sized (0.01 to 0.1%). The chain recombines TRBV12-3 or TRBV12-4 with TRBJ1-2; weak D call: TRBD1 (6 bases). The germline V and J ends were trimmed by 6 bases and 0 bases, with 11 bases remaining between them. The CDR3 loop spans 14 amino acids. The CDR3 coding sequence is TGTGCCAGCAGCCGGACAGTGACTAACTATGGCTACACCTTC. It codes for CASSRTVTNYGYTF.

This clonotype is large (0.1 to 1%) by share. J is TRBJ1-2 and V is TRBV12-3 or TRBV12-4; TRBD1 matches at 7 bases. The CDR3 is 12 amino acids. Trimming removed 6 bases from V and 4 bases from J; junction bases left unmatched: 2. CDR3 amino acids: CASRGQFYGYTF. CDR3 in DNA: TGTGCCAGCAGGGGACAGTTCTATGGCTACACCTTC.

CDR3 sequence: CASSPGTENGYTF. The DNA for the CDR3 is TGTGCCAGCAGCCCCGGGACAGAAAATGGCTACACCTTC. This sequence joins TRBV12-3 or TRBV12-4 and TRBJ1-2; 7 bases line up with TRBD1. Unmatched junction bases numbered 7, after V lost 6 bases and J lost 6 bases. CDR3 length equals 13 residues.

At least ten counts were recorded for this clonotype. The chain employs TRBV12-3 or TRBV12-4 and TRBJ1-2; weak D call: TRBD1 (5 bases). V lost 3 bases to trimming and J lost 6 bases, with 8 bases between them. The CDR3 loop spans 12 amino acids. In DNA, the CDR3 is TGTGCCAGCAGTTTCAGGGACCATGGCTACACCTTC. Its translation: CASSFRDHGYTF.

By proportion, this clonotype is medium-sized (0.01 to 0.1%). The rearrangement links TRBV12-3 or TRBV12-4 to TRBJ1-2; D is perhaps TRBD1 (5 bases). CDR3 length: 13 amino acids. V was trimmed by 6 bases and J by 7 bases, leaving 15 bases between them. CDR3 sequence (DNA): TGTGCCAGCAGGAGGATGGGGACTAGTGGCTACACCTTC. It yields the protein CASRRMGTSGYTF.

The chain has TRBV12-3 or TRBV12-4 and TRBJ1-2; weak D call: TRBD1 (6 bases). Trimming took off 4 bases at V and 7 bases at J, with 10 bases between the two ends. CDR3 length: 12 residues. This chain's CDR3 is CASSSTGLGYTF. The DNA of the CDR3 is TGTGCCAGCAGTTCCACAGGGCTTGGCTACACCTTC.

This clonotype was detected a few times. The chain links TRBV12-3 or TRBV12-4 to TRBJ1-2; D is possibly TRBD1 (5 bases). V was trimmed by 5 bases and J by 2 bases, leaving 15 bases between them. The CDR3 length is 15 residues. The CDR3 protein is CASSPYEGRNYGYTF. CDR3 in DNA: TGTGCCAGCAGTCCCTACGAGGGACGGAACTATGGCTACACCTTC.

This clonotype rates as large (0.1 to 1%). The chain carries TRBV12-3 or TRBV12-4 and TRBJ1-2, with D possibly matching TRBD1 (5 bases). Trimming took 3 bases from V and 9 from J, leaving 11 bases between them. This CDR3 comprises 12 residues. The CDR3 DNA is TGTGCCAGCAGTTTCAGGGAAGCGAGCTACACCTTC. Translated: CASSFREASYTF.

This clonotype counts as medium-sized. This rearrangement joins TRBV12-3 or TRBV12-4 to TRBJ1-2; 9 bases are a match to TRBD1. The CDR3 is 16 amino acids. V shed 4 bases, J shed 8 bases, and the junction held 14 bases outside the gene matches. CDR3 residues: CASSSPGQGIRVGYTF. For the CDR3, the DNA is TGTGCCAGCAGTTCCCCGGGACAGGGAATTAGGGTAGGCTACACCTTC.

Relative to its sample, this clonotype is medium-sized. This chain connects TRBV12-3 or TRBV12-4 to TRBJ1-2; D remains ambiguous. CDR3 length: 13 amino acids. Trimming stripped 6 bases from V and 2 bases from J, with 10 bases between. The CDR3 spells CASSMDGNYGYTF. CDR3 nucleotide sequence: TGTGCCAGCAGCATGGACGGAAACTATGGCTACACCTTC.

This clonotype is medium-sized within its sample. This chain links TRBV12-3 or TRBV12-4 with TRBJ1-2, with 7 nucleotides matching TRBD1. V was pared by 7 bases and J by 4 bases, with 6 bases of the junction left unmatched. The CDR3 loop spans 13 amino acids. In DNA form, the CDR3 reads TGTGCCAGCAAGAGACAGGGTTCCTATGGCTACACCTTC. It yields the protein CASKRQGSYGYTF.

By frequency in the sample, this clonotype is large. This chain connects TRBV12-3 or TRBV12-4 to TRBJ1-2; possibly TRBD1 for D (6 bases). With 6 bases removed from V and 0 bases from J, the gap between germline ends came to 11 bases. The CDR3 has 14 residues. CDR3 sequence reads: CASSRDTSNYGYTF. The CDR3 DNA follows: TGTGCCAGCAGCCGGGACACTTCTAACTATGGCTACACCTTC.

This clonotype is categorized as large. The rearrangement joins TRBV12-3 or TRBV12-4 to TRBJ1-2, with D maybe TRBD1 (5 bases). The CDR3 is 14 residues long. Trimming took off 6 bases at V and 4 bases at J, with 15 bases between the two ends. Here the CDR3 DNA reads TGTGCCAGCAGACAAGACAGCAAGAGCTATGGCTACACCTTC. Translation gives CASRQDSKSYGYTF.

This sequence joins TRBV12-3 or TRBV12-4 and TRBJ1-2; D ambiguous. This CDR3 comprises 12 residues. V was trimmed by 6 bases and J by 4 bases, leaving 9 bases between them. The CDR3: CASSSTGYGYTF. Here the CDR3 DNA reads TGTGCCAGCAGCTCTACGGGCTATGGCTACACCTTC.

Judged by abundance, this clonotype is medium-sized (0.01 to 0.1%). The rearrangement joins TRBV12-3 or TRBV12-4 to TRBJ1-2, with no clear D. This CDR3 is 14 amino acids long. Deletions cut 2 bases from V and 2 bases from J, with 9 bases between. The CDR3 is CASSLSAGNYGYTF. The CDR3, as DNA: TGTGCCAGCAGTTTAAGCGCCGGGAACTATGGCTACACCTTC.

This clonotype was counted many times. The rearrangement uses TRBV12-3 or TRBV12-4 and TRBJ1-2; D remains unclear. V lost 3 bases to trimming and J lost 7 bases, with 12 bases between them. The CDR3 has 13 amino acids. The CDR3 sequence is CASSLSKGSGYTF. In DNA form, the CDR3 reads TGTGCCAGCAGTTTGAGTAAAGGGTCTGGCTACACCTTC.

This clonotype is large within its sample. This chain uses TRBV12-3 or TRBV12-4 with TRBJ1-2, with D unclear. This CDR3 region has 12 residues. Trimming pared 2 bases from V and 1 base from J, leaving 2 bases between. In DNA, the CDR3 is TGTGCCAGCAGTTTACGTAACTATGGCTACACCTTC. This codes for CASSLRNYGYTF.

This clonotype qualifies as medium-sized. V and J are TRBV12-3 or TRBV12-4 and TRBJ1-2; D ambiguous. CDR3 size: 13 residues. Trimming pared 7 bases from V and 4 bases from J, leaving 13 bases between. CDR3 protein: CASTLTHSYGYTF. In nucleotides, the CDR3 is TGTGCCAGCACCCTCACTCACAGCTATGGCTACACCTTC.

By sample fraction, this clonotype is large (0.1 to 1%). This sequence joins TRBV12-3 or TRBV12-4 and TRBJ1-2, with D possibly matching TRBD1 (6 bases). The CDR3 sequence is 13 residues long. V lost 5 bases to trimming and J lost 5 bases, with 12 bases between them. Here the CDR3 DNA reads TGTGCCAGCAGTCTCACAGGGTCGTATGGCTACACCTTC. This encodes CASSLTGSYGYTF.

This clonotype qualifies as large. J is TRBJ1-2 and V is TRBV12-3 or TRBV12-4, with 9 nucleotides matching TRBD1. CDR3 length: 13 residues. The V and J ends lost 5 bases and 3 bases, in that order; junction bases with no gene match: 1. The CDR3 DNA is TGTGCCAGCAGTCGGGACAGGGACTATGGCTACACCTTC. It codes for CASSRDRDYGYTF.

This clonotype is medium-sized by share. The chain is built from TRBV12-3 or TRBV12-4 and TRBJ1-2; possibly TRBD1 for D (5 bases). The CDR3 spans 15 residues. Trimming cost V 6 bases and J 3 bases, with 17 bases left between them. The CDR3 reads CASRLAWGSHYGYTF. The CDR3 DNA is TGTGCCAGCAGGCTAGCATGGGGCTCTCACTATGGCTACACCTTC.

Within the sample, this clonotype is medium-sized. V usage is TRBV12-3 or TRBV12-4 and J usage is TRBJ1-2; TRBD1 is a possible D gene (5 bases). V was clipped by 5 bases and J by 0 bases, with 7 bases between them. The CDR3 totals 13 residues. In DNA, the CDR3 is TGTGCCAGCAGTCAGGACACTAACTATGGCTACACCTTC. Translation: CASSQDTNYGYTF.

The chain couples TRBV12-3 or TRBV12-4 to TRBJ1-2; no clear D gene. The V gene lost 3 bases and the J gene lost 6 bases, with 8 bases spanning the gap. The CDR3 is 12 residues long. DNA for the CDR3: TGTGCCAGCAGTTTCGGGGTCGATGGCTACACCTTC. Amino acids: CASSFGVDGYTF.

By frequency in the sample, this clonotype is medium-sized. This sequence joins TRBV12-3 or TRBV12-4 and TRBJ1-2, with a weak D call TRBD1 (6 bases). V was pared by 6 bases and J by 4 bases, with 12 bases between. CDR3 length: 13 amino acids. Written as DNA, the CDR3 is TGTGCCAGCAGGTCACAGGGACTCTATGGCTACACCTTC. It translates to CASRSQGLYGYTF.

By share, this clonotype ranks as large. This chain uses TRBV12-3 or TRBV12-4 with TRBJ1-2, with D perhaps matching TRBD1 (6 bases). Trimming removed 5 bases from V and 7 bases from J, with 11 bases in between. The CDR3 spans 12 residues. As DNA, the CDR3 is TGTGCCAGCAGTATACAGGGAGGTGGCTACACCTTC. Protein product: CASSIQGGGYTF.